This T cell receptor beta chain was obtained from a study of T cell responses to AZD1222 COVID-19 vaccine. Generated by immunoSEQ multiplex PCR, the TCRdb table keeps only in-frame clones and is missing some. This sample has approximately 180,000 clones; 85% to 90% occur once, and the top ten carry more than 7%. This CDR3 has 11 amino acids. Germline CDR1 DFQATT, CDR2 SNEGSKA (reference sequence). The specimen comprised peripheral blood, sampled on day 0 of AZD1222 vaccination. This sequence originates from an adult in good health. The chain recombines TRBV20-1 with TRBJ2-5, with a tentative D call TRBD1 (6 bases). The CDR3 loop reads CSAEGEETQYF. CDR3 nucleotide sequence: TGCAGCGCCGAGGGGGAAGAGACCCAGTACTTC.